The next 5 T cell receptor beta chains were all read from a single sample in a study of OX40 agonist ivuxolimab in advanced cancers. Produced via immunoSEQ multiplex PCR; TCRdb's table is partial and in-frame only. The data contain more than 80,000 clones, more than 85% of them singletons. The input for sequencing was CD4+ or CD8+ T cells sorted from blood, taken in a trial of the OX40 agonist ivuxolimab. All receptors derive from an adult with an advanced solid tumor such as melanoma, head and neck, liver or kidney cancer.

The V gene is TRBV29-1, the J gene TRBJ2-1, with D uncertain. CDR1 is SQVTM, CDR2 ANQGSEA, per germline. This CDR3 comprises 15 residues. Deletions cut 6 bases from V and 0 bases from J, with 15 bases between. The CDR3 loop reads CSVDPVVSSYNEQFF. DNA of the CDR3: TGCAGCGTAGACCCCGTGGTCAGCTCCTACAATGAGCAGTTCTTC.

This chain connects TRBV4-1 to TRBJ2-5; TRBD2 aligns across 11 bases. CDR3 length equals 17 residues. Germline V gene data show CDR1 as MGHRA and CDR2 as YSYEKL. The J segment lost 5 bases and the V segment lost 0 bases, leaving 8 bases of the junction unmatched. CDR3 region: CASSQDRTSGSMETQYF. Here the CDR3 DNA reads TGCGCCAGCAGCCAAGATCGCACTAGCGGGAGTATGGAGACCCAGTACTTC.

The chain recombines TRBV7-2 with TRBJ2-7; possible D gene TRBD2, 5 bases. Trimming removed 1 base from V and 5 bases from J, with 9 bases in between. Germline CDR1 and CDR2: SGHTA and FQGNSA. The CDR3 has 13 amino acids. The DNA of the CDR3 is TGTGCCAGCAGCTTAGGCCCCGGGGACGAGCAGTACTTC. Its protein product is CASSLGPGDEQYF.

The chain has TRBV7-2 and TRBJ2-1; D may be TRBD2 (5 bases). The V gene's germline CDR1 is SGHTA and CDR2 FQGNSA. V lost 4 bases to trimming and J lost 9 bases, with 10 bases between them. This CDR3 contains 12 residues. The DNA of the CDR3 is TGTGCCAGCAGCTCAACTAGTCGTGAGCAGTTCTTC. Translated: CASSSTSREQFF.

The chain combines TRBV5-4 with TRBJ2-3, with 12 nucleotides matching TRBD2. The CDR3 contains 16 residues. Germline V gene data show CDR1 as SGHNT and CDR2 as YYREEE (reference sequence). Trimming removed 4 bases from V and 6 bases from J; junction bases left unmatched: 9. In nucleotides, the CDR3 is TGTGCCAGCAGCCACGGACTAGCGGGGCCCCTGGATACGCAGTATTTT. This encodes CASSHGLAGPLDTQYF.